This T cell receptor (beta chain) is from a study of radiation and T cells in renal cell carcinoma. Using immunoSEQ multiplex PCR, the repertoire was profiled, and TCRdb retains in-frame clones only, with some absent. The table has under 55,000 clones, about 80% seen once. The germline V gene encodes CDR1 SGHTA and CDR2 FQGTGA. This CDR3 spans 16 amino acids. V shed 2 bases and J shed 0 bases, with 10 bases lying between them. Time point reported: baseline pretreatment blood. Treatment meaning: 15 Gy SBRT to primary tumor, nephrectomy 4 weeks later. The source material was blood, sampled from a patient whose treatment included radiotherapy and nephrectomy. The rearrangement joins TRBV7-3 to TRBJ2-2; D is perhaps TRBD2 (5 bases). The receptor was derived from an older woman with renal cell carcinoma. The CDR3 DNA reads as TGTGCCAGCAGCTTAGCTAGCAGAGCGAACACCGGGGAGCTGTTTTTT. Protein sequence: CASSLASRANTGELFF.